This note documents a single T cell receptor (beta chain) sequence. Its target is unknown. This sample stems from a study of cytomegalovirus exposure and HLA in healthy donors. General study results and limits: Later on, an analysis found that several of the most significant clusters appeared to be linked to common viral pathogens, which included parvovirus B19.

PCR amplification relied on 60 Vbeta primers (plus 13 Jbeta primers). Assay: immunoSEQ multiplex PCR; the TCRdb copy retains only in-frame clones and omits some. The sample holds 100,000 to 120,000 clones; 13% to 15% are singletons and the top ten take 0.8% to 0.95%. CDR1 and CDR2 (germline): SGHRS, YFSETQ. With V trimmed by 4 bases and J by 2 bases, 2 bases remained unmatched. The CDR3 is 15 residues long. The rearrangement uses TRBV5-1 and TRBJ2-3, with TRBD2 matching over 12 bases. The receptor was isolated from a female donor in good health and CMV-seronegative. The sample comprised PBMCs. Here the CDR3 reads CASSPSGGVTDTQYF. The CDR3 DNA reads TGCGCCAGCAGCCCTAGCGGGGGGGTCACAGATACGCAGTATTTT.